Below, 27 T cell receptor beta chains from the same sample are listed, as sequenced in a study of blood T cell repertoires in COVID-19. The repertoire was sequenced with immunoSEQ multiplex PCR; TCRdb's copy has only in-frame clones and lacks some. The sample lists 99,000 or so clones, less than 90% seen once, with 1.5% to 2.5% in the top ten. Sample: peripheral blood. The receptors shown here come from a man in his 70s with active or convalescent COVID-19.

The chain joins TRBV9 to TRBJ2-2; tentative D call: TRBD2 (7 bases). Germline V gene lookup returns CDR1 SGDLS and CDR2 YYNGEE. This CDR3 has 16 residues. The germline V and J ends were trimmed by 0 bases and 5 bases, with 14 bases remaining between them. In nucleotides, the CDR3 is TGTGCCAGCAGCGTAGATCAGGGGAGGGAAACCGGGGAGCTGTTTTTT. It yields the protein CASSVDQGRETGELFF.

The chain uses TRBV3-1 (or the pseudogene TRBV3-2) and TRBJ1-2; D not certain. The CDR3 is 12 residues long. The ends were cut back, 3 bases at V and 6 bases at J, with 8 bases in the middle. Germline V CDR1 and CDR2: LGHDT, YNNKEL (reference sequence). Here the CDR3 DNA reads TGTGCCAGCAGCCATAGAACAGATGGCTACACCTTC. It encodes CASSHRTDGYTF.

This clone showed up just a few times. The genes are TRBV5-1 and TRBJ2-6; D is possibly TRBD2 (5 bases). This CDR3 spans 14 amino acids. V was clipped by 4 bases and J by 4 bases, with 9 bases between them. The germline gives CDR1 SGHRS, CDR2 YFSETQ. The CDR3 bases are TGCGCCAGCAGCCCGGGATTAGGGGCCAACGTCCTGACTTTC. Protein sequence: CASSPGLGANVLTF.

This chain's CDR3 is CASSSYTGELFF. CDR3 bases: TGTGCCAGCAGCTCTTACACCGGGGAGCTGTTTTTT. The genes are TRBV7-2 and TRBJ2-2; D is unresolved. The CDR3 is 12 residues long. Trimming pared 4 bases from V and 3 bases from J, leaving 3 bases between. Germline V gene lookup returns CDR1 SGHTA and CDR2 FQGNSA. The full variable domain, completed using reference TRBV7-2 and TRBJ2-2, is GAGVSQSPSNKVTEKGKDVELRCDPISGHTALYWYRQSLGQGLEFLIYFQGNSAPDKSGLPSDRFSAERTGGSVSTLTIQRTQQEDSAVYLCASSSYTGELFFGEGSRLTVL.

V and J are TRBV5-1 and TRBJ1-3; TRBD1 might be the D (6 bases). CDR3 length: 14 residues. The V end was cut by 6 bases, the J end by 2 bases, with 12 bases between. From germline, CDR1 is SGHRS and CDR2 YFSETQ. For the CDR3, the DNA is TGCGCCAGCAAGGGGGGGTCCCCTGGAAACACCATATATTTT. Translated: CASKGGSPGNTIYF.

The chain links TRBV7-9 to TRBJ2-1; no reliable D call. Trimming shortened V by 0 bases and J by 6 bases, and 12 bases separated the two germline ends. The CDR3 spans 15 residues. CDR1 is SEHNR and CDR2 is FQNEAQ in the germline V gene (reference sequence). CDR3 sequence reads: CASSLARPQSNEQFF. CDR3 nucleotides: TGTGCCAGCAGCTTAGCGAGGCCCCAAAGCAATGAGCAGTTCTTC.

The J gene is TRBJ2-1, the V gene TRBV7-9; 7 bases align to TRBD2. With V trimmed by 3 bases and J by 9 bases, 11 bases remained unmatched. This CDR3 has 15 residues. Germline V gives CDR1 SEHNR, CDR2 FQNEAQ (reference sequence). The DNA for the CDR3 is TGTGCCAGCAGCTTGGCGGGGGTGCTCCTGGGTGAGCAGTTCTTC. Amino acid sequence: CASSLAGVLLGEQFF.

J is TRBJ2-1 and V is TRBV12-3 or TRBV12-4, with 9 bases that match TRBD1. The CDR3 loop spans 13 amino acids. J lost 15 bases, V lost 5 bases, and 11 bases had no gene match. CDR3 coding DNA: TGTGCCAGCAGTCCTAAACAGGGGGCGAGGGCGTTCTTC. Translating it yields CASSPKQGARAFF.

This clone was detected once. The chain combines TRBV6-5 with TRBJ1-5; the D gene is possibly TRBD1 (6 bases). Trimming pared 8 bases from V and 1 base from J, leaving 15 bases between. The CDR3 sequence is 15 residues long. Germline lookup yields CDR1 MNHEY and CDR2 SVGAGI. In nucleotides, the CDR3 is TGTGCCAGCTGGGGGGGAGGGGGGAGCAATCAGCCCCAGCATTTT. Amino acid sequence: CASWGGGGSNQPQHF.

The chain combines TRBV29-1 with TRBJ2-3, with D maybe TRBD2 (7 bases). In germline, CDR1 is SQVTM, CDR2 ANQGSEA. The CDR3 length is 16 residues. The V and J ends lost 4 bases and 4 bases respectively, with 21 bases between them. The DNA of the CDR3 is TGCAGCGTTGGGGCCGAGGGAGGGGGGTTGGCAGATACGCAGTATTTT. It encodes CSVGAEGGGLADTQYF.

The chain recombines TRBV29-1 with TRBJ1-2; TRBD1 matches at 7 bases. Germline V gene data show CDR1 as SQVTM and CDR2 as ANQGSEA. The ends lost 4 bases at V and 8 bases at J; junction bases unmatched: 7. The CDR3 runs to 12 residues. The CDR3 DNA reads as TGCAGCGTTGGGGACAGCTCGGCGGGCTACACCTTC. It specifies CSVGDSSAGYTF.

This clone was seen more than once but under ten times. The rearrangement joins TRBV2 to TRBJ1-5; possibly TRBD1 for D (5 bases). The V end lost 5 bases, the J end lost 3 bases, and 14 bases lay between the germline ends. CDR3 size: 15 residues. In germline, CDR1 is SNHLY, CDR2 FYNNEI. The CDR3 DNA reads as TGTGCCAGCAGTCCCGGGGGGGGATTCAATCAGCCCCAGCATTTT. It codes for CASSPGGGFNQPQHF.

The rearrangement links TRBV5-1 to TRBJ2-5, with no clear D. V gave up 1 base and J gave up 5 bases, with 15 bases separating them. From germline, CDR1 is SGHRS and CDR2 YFSETQ. This CDR3 is built from 15 residues. The CDR3 bases are TGCGCCAGCAGCTTGCTTCCTAGTACCTCGGAGACCCAGTACTTC. Its translation: CASSLLPSTSETQYF.

The genes are TRBV5-4 and TRBJ1-5, with D perhaps TRBD1 (5 bases). The CDR3 totals 16 residues. Germline V gives CDR1 SGHNT, CDR2 YYREEE (reference sequence). V lost 2 bases and J 3 bases, leaving 15 bases between the germline ends. CDR3 sequence reads: CASSFVYRRANQPQHF. The CDR3 bases are TGTGCCAGCAGCTTCGTATACAGGAGGGCCAATCAGCCCCAGCATTTT.

This chain joins TRBV5-6 and TRBJ1-1; D ambiguous. Trimming left V 1 base short and J 3 bases short, with 7 bases between. The CDR3 length is 13 residues. CDR1 is SGHDT and CDR2 is YYEEEE in the germline V gene. CDR3 residues: CASSLIGDTEAFF. In DNA form, the CDR3 reads TGTGCCAGCAGCTTGATCGGAGACACTGAAGCTTTCTTT.

The J gene is TRBJ1-2, the V gene TRBV28; possible D gene TRBD1, 6 bases. Germline-derived CDR1 and CDR2 are MDHEN and SYDVKM. The CDR3 loop spans 15 amino acids. V was shortened by 2 bases and J by 0 bases, with 10 bases between the two germline ends. The CDR3: CASSLQGLANYGYTF. The CDR3 DNA sequence: TGTGCCAGCAGTTTACAGGGGCTAGCTAACTATGGCTACACCTTC.

The CDR3 sequence is CAISGTGNEQYF. The CDR3 DNA reads TGTGCCATCAGTGGGACAGGGAACGAGCAGTACTTC. The gene calls are TRBV10-3 and TRBJ2-7, with 8 bases identical to TRBD1. This CDR3 spans 12 amino acids. Germline trimming cut 4 bases from V and 5 bases from J; bases unmatched to any gene: 1. The germline V gene has CDR1 ENHRY and CDR2 SYGVKD.

The genes are TRBV19 and TRBJ2-1, with 9 bases identical to TRBD2. The ends lost 7 bases at V and 4 bases at J; junction bases unmatched: 8. The V gene's germline CDR1 is LNHDA and CDR2 SQIVND (reference sequence). The CDR3 contains 15 residues. CDR3 in DNA: TGTGCCAGTACTTATAGCGGGGGCATGTACAATGAGCAGTTCTTC. Amino acid sequence: CASTYSGGMYNEQFF.

The chain couples TRBV2 to TRBJ2-3, with TRBD2 matching 8 bases. J was trimmed by 6 bases and V by 4 bases; bases with no gene match: 9. This CDR3 region has 15 residues. CDR1 and CDR2 (germline): SNHLY, FYNNEI. CDR3 in DNA: TGTGCCAGCAGTGTTTTAGGCGGGGGGCTGGATACGCAGTATTTT. It encodes CASSVLGGGLDTQYF. The full variable domain, with the rest looked up from reference TRBV2 and TRBJ2-3, is EPEVTQTPSHQVTQMGQEVILRCVPISNHLYFYWYRQILGQKVEFLVSFYNNEISEKSEIFDDQFSVERPDGSNFTLKIRSTKLEDSAMYFCASSVLGGGLDTQYFGPGTRLTVL.

This rearrangement joins TRBV19 to TRBJ2-1; 7 positions match TRBD2. With 3 bases clipped from V and 8 bases from J, the junction kept 10 bases outside the gene matches. This CDR3 has 15 amino acids. Germline-derived CDR1 and CDR2 are LNHDA and SQIVND (reference sequence). The DNA of the CDR3 is TGTGCCAGTAGTATGGGTCTAGCGGTAGTGTATGAGCAGTTCTTC. It is translated as CASSMGLAVVYEQFF. The whole variable domain, remainder taken from reference TRBV19 and TRBJ2-1, is DGGITQSPKYLFRKEGQNVTLSCEQNLNHDAMYWYRQDPGQGLRLIYYSQIVNDFQKGDIAEGYSVSREKKESFPLTVTSAQKNPTAFYLCASSMGLAVVYEQFFGPGTRLTVL.

This chain joins TRBV5-1 and TRBJ1-2; D may be TRBD1 (6 bases). CDR1 is SGHRS, CDR2 YFSETQ, per germline. The CDR3 covers 13 residues. V shed 2 bases and J shed 9 bases, with 14 bases lying between them. CDR3 in DNA: TGCGCCAGCAGCTTCGATCAGGGGCCCAGCTACACCTTC. This encodes CASSFDQGPSYTF. The complete variable domain, with remaining parts taken from reference TRBV5-1 and TRBJ1-2, reads KAGVTQTPRYLIKTRGQQVTLSCSPISGHRSVSWYQQTPGQGLQFLFEYFSETQRNKGNFPGRFSGRQFSNSRSEMNVSTLELGDSALYLCASSFDQGPSYTFGSGTRLTVV.

J is TRBJ2-7 and V is TRBV9; TRBD2 agrees at 13 bases. CDR3 size: 17 residues. Germline values: CDR1 SGDLS, CDR2 YYNGEE. The junction had 5 bases not matched to a gene; V was cut back by 0 bases and J by 2 bases. The CDR3 nucleotides read TGTGCCAGCAGCGTAGGGACTAGCGGGGGCCGAACCTACGAGCAGTACTTC. As protein: CASSVGTSGGRTYEQYF.

This clone was seen just once. The rearrangement links TRBV12-3 or TRBV12-4 to TRBJ2-5, with D tentatively TRBD1 (6 bases). V was cut by 6 bases and J by 4 bases, with 12 bases left in between. The CDR3 has 13 amino acids. The CDR3 DNA follows: TGTGCCAGCAGCCCGGACAGCAGAGAGACCCAGTACTTC. It is translated as CASSPDSRETQYF.

The rearrangement uses TRBV6-5 and TRBJ2-7, with D hard to call. Germline CDR1 and CDR2: MNHEY and SVGAGI. The CDR3 contains 14 residues. The germline V and J ends were trimmed by 6 bases and 0 bases, with 12 bases remaining between them. The CDR3 loop is CASRWRPSSYEQYF. CDR3 bases: TGTGCCAGCAGGTGGCGGCCGAGCTCCTACGAGCAGTACTTC.

The gene calls are TRBV11-2 and TRBJ2-1, with 9 bases matching TRBD1. The CDR3 extends over 15 amino acids. Germline trimming cut 6 bases from V and 9 bases from J; bases unmatched to any gene: 12. Germline assignment: CDR1 SGHAT and CDR2 FQNNGV. CDR3 DNA: TGTGCCAGCAGGCCCGGGACAGGGCCCAATAGTGAGCAGTTCTTC. This translates into CASRPGTGPNSEQFF. Complete variable domain (other parts from reference TRBV11-2 and TRBJ2-1): EAGVAQSPRYKIIEKRQSVAFWCNPISGHATLYWYQQILGQGPKLLIQFQNNGVVDDSQLPKDRFSAERLKGVDSTLKIQPAKLEDSAVYLCASRPGTGPNSEQFFGPGTRLTVL.

V gene TRBV9 combines with J gene TRBJ2-3, with D perhaps matching TRBD1 (5 bases). This CDR3 spans 15 amino acids. Germline V gene data show CDR1 as SGDLS and CDR2 as YYNGEE. V shed 3 bases and J shed 0 bases, with 11 bases lying between them. CDR3 loop: CASSGQPSSTDTQYF. In DNA, the CDR3 is TGTGCCAGCAGCGGACAGCCGTCTAGCACAGATACGCAGTATTTT.

This chain connects TRBV27 to TRBJ2-1; 8 bases are a match to TRBD2. The CDR3 extends over 15 amino acids. V dropped 8 bases and J dropped 7; count of bases not matched to a gene: 13. Germline CDR1 and CDR2: MNHEY and SMNVEV (reference sequence). CDR3 residues: CASCTPSSGANEQFF. CDR3 bases: TGTGCCAGCTGCACGCCGAGTAGCGGGGCAAATGAGCAGTTCTTC.